The 11 T cell receptor beta chains listed next were all sequenced from one sample in a study of T cells in localized non-small cell lung cancer. This table comes from immunoSEQ multiplex PCR, and its TCRdb copy is limited to in-frame clones, with some not included. The sample shows about 83,000 clones, more than 75% of them seen only once. The specimen comprised peripheral blood, sampled before any cancer treatment. The receptors originated from a female donor over 55 with stage I lung adenocarcinoma.

The V call is TRBV30, the J call TRBJ2-1, with 9 bases that match TRBD2. J lost 7 bases, V lost 1 base, and 8 bases had no gene match. The germline V gene has CDR1 GTSNPN and CDR2 SVGIG (reference sequence). This CDR3 comprises 15 residues. The CDR3: CAWSGIAGVVNEQFF. DNA for the CDR3: TGTGCCTGGAGTGGAATAGCGGGAGTGGTGAATGAGCAGTTCTTC.

This chain links TRBV4-2 with TRBJ2-1, with 13 bases lining up with TRBD2. Losses at the gene ends were 0 bases for V and 12 bases for J; bases not matched to a gene: 8. The CDR3 runs 16 residues. Germline V gene data show CDR1 as LGHNA and CDR2 as YNFKEQ. This chain's CDR3 is CASSQDWRTSGSSQFF. CDR3 DNA sequence: TGTGCCAGCAGCCAAGACTGGAGGACTAGCGGGAGTTCGCAGTTCTTC.

Regarding this clone: This CDR3 is also generated by other DNA sequences in the sample. V usage is TRBV7-2 and J usage is TRBJ2-5; D gene unclear. With 5 bases removed from V and 3 bases from J, the gap between germline ends came to 4 bases. Germline V gene lookup returns CDR1 SGHTA and CDR2 FQGNSA. This CDR3 region has 11 residues. CDR3 nucleotide sequence: TGTGCCAGCAGCCCCAAAGAGACCCAGTACTTC. Protein sequence: CASSPKETQYF.

A single count supports this clone. This sequence joins TRBV4-2 and TRBJ1-5, with TRBD1 as a possible D gene (6 bases). Trimming stripped 4 bases from V and 5 bases from J, with 15 bases between. The CDR3 covers 15 residues. Germline CDR1 reads LGHNA; CDR2 reads YNFKEQ. This CDR3 reads CASSPQGGDHQPQHF. The CDR3 nucleotides read TGTGCCAGCAGCCCACAGGGAGGGGATCATCAGCCCCAGCATTTT.

This chain joins TRBV7-2 and TRBJ1-1; weak D call: TRBD1 (5 bases). There are 15 residues in the CDR3. Trimming shortened V by 5 bases and J by 7 bases, and 20 bases separated the two germline ends. From germline, CDR1 is SGHTA and CDR2 FQGNSA. CDR3 coding DNA: TGTGCCAGCAGCACCGACACGGGAGGGAGGGGTGAAGCTTTCTTT. Its protein is CASSTDTGGRGEAFF.

The chain combines TRBV27 with TRBJ1-2; 7 bases are a match to TRBD1. Germline values: CDR1 MNHEY, CDR2 SMNVEV (reference sequence). This CDR3 is 13 amino acids long. Trimming cost V 3 bases and J 3 bases; bases outside gene matches: 1. CDR3 DNA: TGTGCCAGCAGTTTCGACAGGGACTATGGCTACACCTTC. It yields the protein CASSFDRDYGYTF.

This clone has only one observation. This chain uses TRBV2 with TRBJ2-1; TRBD2 aligns across 11 bases. V dropped 5 bases and J dropped 5; count of bases not matched to a gene: 11. Germline CDR1 is SNHLY and CDR2 is FYNNEI. The CDR3 has 17 residues. The CDR3 loop is CASSIHLAGGPDNEQFF. The CDR3 DNA is TGTGCCAGCAGTATCCACTTAGCGGGGGGGCCCGACAATGAGCAGTTCTTC.

The chain has TRBV15 and TRBJ2-7; TRBD2 agrees at 8 bases. CDR3 length: 16 residues. Trimming removed 1 base from V and 1 base from J; junction bases left unmatched: 6. Germline values: CDR1 LNHNV, CDR2 YYDKDF (reference sequence). This chain's CDR3 is CATSRVGAGGSYEQYF. The CDR3 nucleotides are TGTGCCACCAGCAGAGTTGGCGCGGGAGGTTCCTACGAGCAGTACTTC.

This chain uses TRBV19 with TRBJ2-2; D ambiguous. The CDR3 loop spans 12 amino acids. CDR1 is LNHDA, CDR2 SQIVND, per germline (reference sequence). The V end was cut by 5 bases, the J end by 4 bases, with 5 bases between. This CDR3 is CASSWGTGELFF. In DNA, the CDR3 is TGTGCCAGTAGTTGGGGCACCGGGGAGCTGTTTTTT.

The chain combines TRBV5-4 with TRBJ1-2, with a tentative D call TRBD1 (5 bases). The length of the CDR3 is 14 residues. The V end was cut by 1 base, the J end by 6 bases, with 13 bases between. The germline CDR1 and CDR2 sequences are SGHNT and YYREEE (reference sequence). The CDR3 sequence: CASSLNGGWDGYTF. Here the CDR3 DNA reads TGTGCCAGCAGCTTGAATGGGGGATGGGATGGCTACACCTTC. Full variable domain (rest looked up from reference TRBV5-4 and TRBJ1-2): ETGVTQSPTHLIKTRGQQVTLRCSSQSGHNTVSWYQQALGQGPQFIFQYYREEENGRGNFPPRFSGLQFPNYSSELNVNALELDDSALYLCASSLNGGWDGYTFGSGTRLTVV.

This chain connects TRBV7-6 to TRBJ2-6; 10 bases line up with TRBD2. Trimming cost V 3 bases and J 4 bases; bases outside gene matches: 12. Germline V gene lookup returns CDR1 SGHVS and CDR2 FNYEAQ. The CDR3 consists of 19 residues. CDR3 bases: TGTGCCAGCAGCTTCAGCCGGGCTAGCGGGGGTTCCGGGGCCAACGTCCTGACTTTC. Protein: CASSFSRASGGSGANVLTF.